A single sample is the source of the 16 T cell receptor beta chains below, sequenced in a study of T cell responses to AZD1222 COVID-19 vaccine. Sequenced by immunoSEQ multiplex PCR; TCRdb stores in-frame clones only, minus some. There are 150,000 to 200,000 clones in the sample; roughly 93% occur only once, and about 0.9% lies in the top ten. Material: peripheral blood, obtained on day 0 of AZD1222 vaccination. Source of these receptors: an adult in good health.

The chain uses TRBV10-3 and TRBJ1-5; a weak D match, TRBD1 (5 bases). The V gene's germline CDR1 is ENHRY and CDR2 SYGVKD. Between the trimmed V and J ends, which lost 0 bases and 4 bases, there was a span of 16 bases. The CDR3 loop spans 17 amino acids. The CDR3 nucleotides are TGTGCCATCAGTGAGTCCCTAGGGGCAGACCTTAATCAGCCCCAGCATTTT. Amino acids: CAISESLGADLNQPQHF.

For the CDR3, the DNA is TGTGCCATCAGTGGGGACAGCTACTATGGCTACACCTTC. As protein: CAISGDSYYGYTF. The chain couples TRBV10-3 to TRBJ1-2, with TRBD1 matching over 7 bases. From germline, CDR1 is ENHRY and CDR2 SYGVKD. This CDR3 is 13 amino acids long. V lost 4 bases and J lost 3; bases outside the gene matches: 2.

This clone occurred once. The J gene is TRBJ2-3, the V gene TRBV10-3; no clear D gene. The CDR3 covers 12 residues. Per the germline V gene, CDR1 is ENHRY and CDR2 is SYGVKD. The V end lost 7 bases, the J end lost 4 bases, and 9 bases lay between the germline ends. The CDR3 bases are TGTGCCATCAAATCCTCTCCAGATACGCAGTATTTT. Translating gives CAIKSSPDTQYF.

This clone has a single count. The CDR3 bases are TGTGCCAGCAGCAGCAGGGTAGGGACTGAAGCTTTCTTT. Encoded protein: CASSSRVGTEAFF. The chain has TRBV12-3 or TRBV12-4 and TRBJ1-1, with D maybe TRBD1 (5 bases). The ends were cut back, 6 bases at V and 5 bases at J, with 13 bases in the middle. The CDR3 length is 13 residues.

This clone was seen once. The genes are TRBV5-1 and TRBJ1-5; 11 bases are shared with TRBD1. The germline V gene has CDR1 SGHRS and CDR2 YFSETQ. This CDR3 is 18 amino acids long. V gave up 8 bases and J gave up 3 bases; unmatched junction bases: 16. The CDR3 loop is CASTTGTGGPKSNQPQHF. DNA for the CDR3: TGCGCCAGTACCACCGGGACAGGGGGACCAAAATCCAATCAGCCCCAGCATTTT.

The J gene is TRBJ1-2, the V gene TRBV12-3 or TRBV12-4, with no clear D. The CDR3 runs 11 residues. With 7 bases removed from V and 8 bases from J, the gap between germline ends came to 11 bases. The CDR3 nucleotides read TGTGCCAGCACTACGGGGTCCGGCTACACCTTC. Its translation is CASTTGSGYTF.

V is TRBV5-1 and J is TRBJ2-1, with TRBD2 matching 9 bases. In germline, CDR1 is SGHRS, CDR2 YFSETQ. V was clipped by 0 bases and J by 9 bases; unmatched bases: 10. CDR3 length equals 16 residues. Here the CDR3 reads CASSLEGGGGAIEQFF. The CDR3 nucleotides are TGCGCCAGCAGCTTGGAAGGCGGCGGGGGGGCGATTGAGCAGTTCTTC.

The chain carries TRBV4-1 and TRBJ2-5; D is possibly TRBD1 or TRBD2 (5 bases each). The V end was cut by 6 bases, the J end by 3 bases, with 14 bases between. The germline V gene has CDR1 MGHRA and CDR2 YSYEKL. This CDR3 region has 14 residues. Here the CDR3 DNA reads TGCGCCAGCAGAGTCGGGGCGAGGGAAGAGACCCAGTACTTC. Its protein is CASRVGAREETQYF.

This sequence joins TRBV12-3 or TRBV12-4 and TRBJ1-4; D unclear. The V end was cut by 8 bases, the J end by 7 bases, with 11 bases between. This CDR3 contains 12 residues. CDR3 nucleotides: TGTGCCAGCGGGCCCCGGGCTGAAAAACTGTTTTTT. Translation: CASGPRAEKLFF.

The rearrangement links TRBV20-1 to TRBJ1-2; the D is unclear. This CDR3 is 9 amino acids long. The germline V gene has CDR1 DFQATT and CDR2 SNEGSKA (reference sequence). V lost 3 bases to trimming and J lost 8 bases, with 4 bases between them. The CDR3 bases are TGCAGTGCTAGCTCAGGCTACACCTTC. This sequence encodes CSASSGYTF.

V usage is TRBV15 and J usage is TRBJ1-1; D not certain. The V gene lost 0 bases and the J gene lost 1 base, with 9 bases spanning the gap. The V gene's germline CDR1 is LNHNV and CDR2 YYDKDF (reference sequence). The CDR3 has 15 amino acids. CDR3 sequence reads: CATSRDIRANTEAFF. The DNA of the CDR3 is TGTGCCACCAGCAGAGATATCCGGGCGAACACTGAAGCTTTCTTT.

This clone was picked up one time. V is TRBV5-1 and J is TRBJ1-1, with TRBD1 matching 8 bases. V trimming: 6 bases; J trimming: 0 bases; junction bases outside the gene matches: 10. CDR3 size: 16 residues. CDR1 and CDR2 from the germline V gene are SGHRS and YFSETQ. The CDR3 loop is CASTRDRFPLNTEAFF. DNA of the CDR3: TGCGCCAGCACTAGGGACAGGTTCCCACTGAACACTGAAGCTTTCTTT.

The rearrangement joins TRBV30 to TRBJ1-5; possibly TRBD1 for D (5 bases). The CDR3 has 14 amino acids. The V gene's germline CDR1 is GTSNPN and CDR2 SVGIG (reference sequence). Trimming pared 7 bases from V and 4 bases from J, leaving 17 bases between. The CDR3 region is CASRGGERNQPQHF. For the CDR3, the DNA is TGTGCCTCCCGGGGAGGGGAAAGGAATCAGCCCCAGCATTTT.

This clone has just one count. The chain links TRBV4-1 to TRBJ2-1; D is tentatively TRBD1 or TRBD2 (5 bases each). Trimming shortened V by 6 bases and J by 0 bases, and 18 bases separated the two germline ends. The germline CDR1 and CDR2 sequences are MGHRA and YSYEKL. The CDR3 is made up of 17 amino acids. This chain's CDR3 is CASSYRWGYSSYNEQFF. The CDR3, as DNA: TGCGCCAGCAGTTACCGTTGGGGGTACAGCTCCTACAATGAGCAGTTCTTC.

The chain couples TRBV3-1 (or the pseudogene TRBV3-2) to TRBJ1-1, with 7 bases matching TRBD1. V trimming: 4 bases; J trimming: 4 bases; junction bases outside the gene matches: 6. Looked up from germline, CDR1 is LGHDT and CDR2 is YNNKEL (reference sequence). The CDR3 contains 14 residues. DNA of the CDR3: TGTGCCAGCAGCCCAGACAGGGTTGGCACTGAAGCTTTCTTT. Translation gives CASSPDRVGTEAFF.

The CDR3 sequence is CASTFALSSYCGYTF. The CDR3 DNA sequence: TGTGCCAGCACCTTTGCACTTTCTTCTTACTGTGGCTACACCTTC. The chain has TRBV5-6 and TRBJ1-2; no firm D call. V gave up 6 bases and J gave up 7 bases, with 22 bases separating them. Germline CDR1 and CDR2: SGHDT and YYEEEE. This CDR3 contains 15 residues.